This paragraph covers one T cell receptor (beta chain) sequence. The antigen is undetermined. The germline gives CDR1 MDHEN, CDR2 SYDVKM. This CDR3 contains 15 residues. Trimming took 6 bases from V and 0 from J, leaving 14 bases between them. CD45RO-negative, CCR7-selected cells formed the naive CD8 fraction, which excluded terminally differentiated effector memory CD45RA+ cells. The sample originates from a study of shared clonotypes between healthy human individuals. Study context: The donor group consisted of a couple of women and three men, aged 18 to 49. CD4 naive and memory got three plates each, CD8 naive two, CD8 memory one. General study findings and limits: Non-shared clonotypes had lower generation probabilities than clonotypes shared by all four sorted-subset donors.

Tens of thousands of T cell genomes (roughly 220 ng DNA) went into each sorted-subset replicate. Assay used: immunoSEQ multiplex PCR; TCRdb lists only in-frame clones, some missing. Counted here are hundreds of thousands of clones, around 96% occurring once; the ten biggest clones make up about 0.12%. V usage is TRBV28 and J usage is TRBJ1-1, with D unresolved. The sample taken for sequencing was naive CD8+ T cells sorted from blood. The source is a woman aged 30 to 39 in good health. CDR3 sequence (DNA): TGTGCCAGCAGACCCAACGTGGGTTTGAACACTGAAGCTTTCTTT. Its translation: CASRPNVGLNTEAFF.